The 14 T cell receptor beta chains in this list originate from one sample, sequenced in a study of blood T cells in healthy people across ages (dated by TCRdb to between 2014 and 2017). The method behind the library was 5' RACE. The sequencer listed for this sample is Illumina HiSeq 2500. A second roughly 6 to 12 cycle PCR used a sample-barcoded 5' primer and a J-beta primer mix. The public reads were run again by TCRdb, first through fastp at Q25 and then through MiXCR, and only productive beta chains were kept. CDR3 protein sequences are deduplicated, and each keeps its most common genes and DNA. For this sample the table gives about 680,000 distinct CDR3 sequences, of which 45% to 50% were detected only once. Clones ranked in the top ten supply 30% to 35% of the sample. The specimen sequenced was blood. The receptors originated from a woman aged 60 to 75 in good health.

This rearrangement joins TRBV29-1 to TRBJ2-3, with TRBD1 matching over 8 bases. Germline values: CDR1 SQVTM, CDR2 ANQGSEA. V gave up 5 bases and J gave up 2 bases; unmatched junction bases: 6. The length of the CDR3 is 14 residues. As DNA, the CDR3 is TGCAGCGTTATAAGGACAGGGACCACAGATACGCAGTATTTT. The encoded protein is CSVIRTGTTDTQYF.

This rearrangement joins TRBV20-1 to TRBJ2-1, with 10 bases aligning to TRBD2. The end of the DNA is better explained by TRBJ2-7, so the J call may be wrong. The CDR3 covers 19 residues. Germline V gives CDR1 DFQATT, CDR2 SNEGSKA (reference sequence). CDR3 in amino acids: CSARDVGLAALSSYNEQYF. The CDR3 DNA follows: TGCAGTGCTAGAGATGTCGGACTAGCGGCCCTGAGCTCCTACAATGAGCAGTACTTC.

The chain has TRBV5-5 and TRBJ1-1; TRBD1 agrees at 7 bases. CDR1 is SGHKS and CDR2 is YYEKEE in the germline V gene (reference sequence). The CDR3 contains 12 residues. V lost 1 base and J lost 7; bases outside the gene matches: 1. CDR3 DNA sequence: TGTGCCAGCAGCTTGAGGGACAGTGAAGCTTTCTTT. Translation: CASSLRDSEAFF.

J is TRBJ1-2 and V is TRBV28; D unclear. The CDR3 has 14 residues. V lost 2 bases to trimming and J lost 4 bases, with 11 bases between them. Per the germline V gene, CDR1 is MDHEN and CDR2 is SYDVKM. In DNA, the CDR3 is TGTGCCAGCAGTTTACCCCAGAGAGGCTATGGCTACACCTTC. Encoded protein: CASSLPQRGYGYTF.

This chain connects TRBV29-1 to TRBJ2-3; TRBD2 agrees at 11 bases. CDR3 length: 15 amino acids. Germline V lookup: CDR1 SQVTM, CDR2 ANQGSEA. The J segment lost 7 bases and the V segment lost 4 bases, leaving 10 bases of the junction unmatched. CDR3 coding DNA: TGCAGCGTTGGGTATCTAGCGGGGGGTTCAAATACGCAGTATTTT. Its protein is CSVGYLAGGSNTQYF.

The V gene is TRBV6-2 or TRBV6-3, the J gene TRBJ2-2, with D hard to call. Germline V gene sequence: CDR1 MNHEY, CDR2 SVGEGT. The germline V and J ends were trimmed by 7 bases and 8 bases, with 8 bases remaining between them. The CDR3 loop spans 11 amino acids. DNA for the CDR3: TGTGCCAGCATCCAGGATGGGGAGCTGTTTTTT. Protein: CASIQDGELFF.

The rearrangement links TRBV7-2 to TRBJ2-1, with a weak D call TRBD2 (5 bases). V was shortened by 5 bases and J by 2 bases, with 19 bases between the two germline ends. CDR1 is SGHTA, CDR2 FQGNSA, per germline. CDR3 size: 17 residues. The CDR3 DNA follows: TGTGCCAGCAGCCCCCGGATTCTAGCCAATACCTACAATGAGCAGTTCTTC. It yields the protein CASSPRILANTYNEQFF.

The chain is built from TRBV7-3 and TRBJ2-1; 9 bases are shared with TRBD2. The CDR3 extends over 16 amino acids. The V gene end was trimmed by 5 bases and the J gene end by 6 bases; junction bases not matched to a gene: 11. Per germline, CDR1 SGHTA and CDR2 FQGTGA. CDR3 bases: TGTGCCAGCAGCAAATATAGCGGGGGCTCTCTCAATGAGCAGTTCTTC. As protein: CASSKYSGGSLNEQFF.

This clonotype was counted a few times. The chain uses TRBV7-2 and TRBJ2-5; D might be TRBD1 (6 bases). In germline, CDR1 is SGHTA, CDR2 FQGNSA. This CDR3 comprises 14 residues. V lost 5 bases and J 0 bases, leaving 10 bases between the germline ends. The CDR3 nucleotides are TGTGCCAGCAGCCCAGGACAGTACCAAGAGACCCAGTACTTC. Its translation is CASSPGQYQETQYF.

The chain combines TRBV27 with TRBJ2-3; 7 nucleotides agree with TRBD2. V lost 3 bases to trimming and J lost 4 bases; unmatched junction nucleotides: 10. The CDR3 totals 16 residues. The germline CDR1 and CDR2 sequences are MNHEY and SMNVEV (reference sequence). CDR3 sequence: CASSLYLGEGADTQYF. The CDR3 DNA reads TGTGCCAGCAGTTTGTATCTGGGGGAGGGAGCAGATACGCAGTATTTT.

The V gene is TRBV12-3 or TRBV12-4, the J gene TRBJ1-2; 10 bases are a match to TRBD1. The CDR3 consists of 14 residues. Trimming took 4 bases from V and 7 from J; bases not matched to a gene: 6. The DNA for the CDR3 is TGTGCCAGCAGTTCCTGGACAGGGGGAGGTGGCTACACCTTC. Its translation: CASSSWTGGGGYTF.

This clonotype was recorded a few times. The CDR3 nucleotides are TGTGCCAGCAGCTTAGCCTTGGAAAGTGAGCAGTTCTTC. Residues: CASSLALESEQFF. The gene calls are TRBV11-2 and TRBJ2-1; D ambiguous. The CDR3 sequence is 13 residues long. Germline CDR1 SGHAT, CDR2 FQNNGV. Trimming stripped 1 base from V and 9 bases from J, with 10 bases between.

This clonotype was observed a few times. The J gene is TRBJ2-7, the V gene TRBV28; TRBD2 matches 10 bases. Trimming took 5 bases from V and 2 from J; bases not matched to a gene: 3. CDR1 and CDR2 (germline): MDHEN, SYDVKM. This CDR3 has 14 residues. Written as DNA, the CDR3 is TGTGCCAGCAGTCTAGCGGGAGCCACCTACGAGCAGTACTTC. This codes for CASSLAGATYEQYF.

The chain joins TRBV20-1 to TRBJ2-1; the D is unclear. The CDR3 covers 15 residues. Germline V gives CDR1 DFQATT, CDR2 SNEGSKA (reference sequence). Trimming removed 0 bases at V and 5 bases at J, with 14 bases between. This CDR3 is CSAREDEGFHNEQFF. The CDR3, as DNA: TGCAGTGCTAGAGAAGATGAAGGTTTCCACAATGAGCAGTTCTTC.